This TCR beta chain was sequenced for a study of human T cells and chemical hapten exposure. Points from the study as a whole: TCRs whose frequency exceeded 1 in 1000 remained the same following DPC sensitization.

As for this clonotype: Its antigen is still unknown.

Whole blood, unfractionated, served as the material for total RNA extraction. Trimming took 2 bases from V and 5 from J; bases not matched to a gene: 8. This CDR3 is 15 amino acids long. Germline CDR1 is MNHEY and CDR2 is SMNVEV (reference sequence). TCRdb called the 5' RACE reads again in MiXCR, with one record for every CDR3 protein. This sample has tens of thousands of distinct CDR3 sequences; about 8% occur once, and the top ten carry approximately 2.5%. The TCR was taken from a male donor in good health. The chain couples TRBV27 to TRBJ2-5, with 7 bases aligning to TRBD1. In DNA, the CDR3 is TGTGCCAGCAGTTTAACGGGACAGTGGTTGGAGACCCAGTACTTC. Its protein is CASSLTGQWLETQYF.